The T cell receptor beta chain under discussion was sequenced for a study of early T cells in non-severe SARS-CoV-2 infection. Overall study: The sequenced material was bulk RNA from unsorted whole blood, and its chains were unpaired.

CDR3 length equals 14 residues. Germline CDR1 and CDR2: LNHDA and SQIVND (reference sequence). The ends lost 4 bases at V and 2 bases at J; junction bases unmatched: 5. TCRdb re-called the 5' RACE reads with MiXCR, one entry per CDR3 protein. This table holds about 17,000 distinct CDR3 sequences, about 5% found once. Comments on this clonotype: Its antigen is still unknown.

Points from the study as a whole: Comparison of clonotypes with VDJdb favored anti-spike CD8 responses while missing private and CD4 specificities.

The chain has TRBV19 and TRBJ2-7; 7 bases line up with TRBD2. Specimen: whole blood. This receptor was identified in an adult who was a healthcare worker with PCR-confirmed SARS-CoV-2 infection or an uninfected control (not recorded which). CDR3 amino acids: CASSSGSSPYEQYV. CDR3 nucleotides: TGTGCCAGTAGTAGCGGGAGTTCTCCCTACGAGCAGTACGTC.